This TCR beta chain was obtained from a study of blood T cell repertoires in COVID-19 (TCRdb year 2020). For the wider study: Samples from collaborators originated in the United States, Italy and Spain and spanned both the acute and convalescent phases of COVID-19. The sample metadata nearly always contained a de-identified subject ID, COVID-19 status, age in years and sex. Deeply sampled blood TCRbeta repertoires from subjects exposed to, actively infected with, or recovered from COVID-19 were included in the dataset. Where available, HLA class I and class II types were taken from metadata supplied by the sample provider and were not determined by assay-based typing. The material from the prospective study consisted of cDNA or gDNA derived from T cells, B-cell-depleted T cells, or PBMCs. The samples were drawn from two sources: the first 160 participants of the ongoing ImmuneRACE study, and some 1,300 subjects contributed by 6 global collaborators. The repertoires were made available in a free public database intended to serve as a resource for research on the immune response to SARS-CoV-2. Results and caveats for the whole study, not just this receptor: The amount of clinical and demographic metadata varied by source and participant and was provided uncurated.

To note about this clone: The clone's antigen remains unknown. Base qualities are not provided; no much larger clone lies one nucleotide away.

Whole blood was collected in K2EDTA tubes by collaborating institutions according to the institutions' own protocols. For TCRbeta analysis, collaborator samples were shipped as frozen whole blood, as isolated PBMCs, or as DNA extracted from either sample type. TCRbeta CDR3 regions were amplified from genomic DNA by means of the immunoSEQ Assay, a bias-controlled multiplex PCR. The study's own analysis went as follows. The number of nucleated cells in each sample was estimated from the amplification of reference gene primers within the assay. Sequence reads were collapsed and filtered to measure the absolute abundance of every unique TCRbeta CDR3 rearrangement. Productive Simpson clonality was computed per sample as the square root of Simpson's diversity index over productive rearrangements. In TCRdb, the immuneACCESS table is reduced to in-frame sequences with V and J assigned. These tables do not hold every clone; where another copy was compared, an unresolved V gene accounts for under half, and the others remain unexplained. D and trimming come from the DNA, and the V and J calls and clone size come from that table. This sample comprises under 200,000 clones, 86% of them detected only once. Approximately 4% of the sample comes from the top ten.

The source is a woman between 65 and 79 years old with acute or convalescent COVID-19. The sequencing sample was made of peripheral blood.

The nucleotides read TGTGCCAGCAGCCCGGGACAGGGACGGGAGGAAAAACTGTTTTTT. This is translated as CASSPGQGREEKLFF. The chain is assembled from TRBV4-2 and TRBJ1-4, with 9 central nucleotides matching TRBD1. The V end gives up 4 bases and the J end 8 bases, leaving 8 bases in the junction not matched to a gene. The CDR3 starts with the cysteine, ends with the phenylalanine, and has 15 residues. This entry keeps only the CDR3 DNA: 45 bases, framed from base 1. Sequences LGHNA (CDR1) and YNFKEQ (CDR2) are obtained from the germline V gene.